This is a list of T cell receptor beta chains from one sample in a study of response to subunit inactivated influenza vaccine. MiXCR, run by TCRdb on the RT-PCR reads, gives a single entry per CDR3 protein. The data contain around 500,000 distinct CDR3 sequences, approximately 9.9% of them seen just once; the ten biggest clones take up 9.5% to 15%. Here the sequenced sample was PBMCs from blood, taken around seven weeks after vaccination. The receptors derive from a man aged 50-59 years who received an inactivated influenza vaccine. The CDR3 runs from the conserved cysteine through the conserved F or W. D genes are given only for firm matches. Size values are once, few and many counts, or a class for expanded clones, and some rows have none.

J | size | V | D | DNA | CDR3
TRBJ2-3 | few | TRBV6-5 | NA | TGTGCCAGCAGTTACTCAGACCCTTTACTAACCGATACGCAGTATTTT | CASSYSDPLLTDTQYF
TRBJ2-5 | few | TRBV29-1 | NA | TGCAGCGCTCTCCTGGGGACATTTCAAGAGACCCAGTACTTC | CSALLGTFQETQYF
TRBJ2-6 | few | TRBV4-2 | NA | TGTGCCAGCACCCAATCATCTGGGGCCAACGTCCTGACTTTC | CASTQSSGANVLTF
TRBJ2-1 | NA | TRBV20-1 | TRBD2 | TGCAGTGCTCTAGCGGGGCCAGGGGATGAGCAGTTCTTC | CSALAGPGDEQFF
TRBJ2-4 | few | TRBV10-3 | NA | TGTGCCATCAGTGAGTCGGGGCAAGCCAAAAACATTCAGTACTTC | CAISESGQAKNIQYF
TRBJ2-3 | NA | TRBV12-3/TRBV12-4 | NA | TGTGCCAGCAGCCCAGACTGGCTTAGCACAGATACGCAGTATTTT | CASSPDWLSTDTQYF
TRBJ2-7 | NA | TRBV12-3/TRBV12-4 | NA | TGTGCCAGCAGTTCCCCGACAGACTCCTACGAGCAGTACTTC | CASSSPTDSYEQYF
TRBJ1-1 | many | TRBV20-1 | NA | TGCAGTGCTAGTACTTGGGGTACGAACACTGAAGCTTTCTTT | CSASTWGTNTEAFF
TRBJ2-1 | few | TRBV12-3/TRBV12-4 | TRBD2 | TGTGCCAGCAGTTTAGGCCTAGCGGGAGGTATGAGCGATCGTCGGAATGAGCAGTTCTTC | CASSLGLAGGMSDRRNEQFF
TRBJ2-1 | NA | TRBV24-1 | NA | TGTGCCACCAGTGATCCTGGACGATACCCCTACAATGAGCAGTTCTTC | CATSDPGRYPYNEQFF
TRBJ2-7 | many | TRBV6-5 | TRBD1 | TGTGCCAGCAGTAACCTCGGGACAGGATACTACGAGCAGTACTTC | CASSNLGTGYYEQYF
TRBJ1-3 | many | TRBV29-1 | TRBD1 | TGCAGCGTTGAAGATAGGGGGCCTGGAAACACCATATATTTT | CSVEDRGPGNTIYF
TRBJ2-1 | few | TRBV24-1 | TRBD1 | TGTGCCACCAGTGGTCCGGGACAGGGTGCGGGGAATGAGCAGTTCTTC | CATSGPGQGAGNEQFF
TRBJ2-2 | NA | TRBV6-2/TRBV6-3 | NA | TGTGCCAGCAGTTACTCGCGCAGCGCGAACACCGGGGAGCTGTTTTTT | CASSYSRSANTGELFF
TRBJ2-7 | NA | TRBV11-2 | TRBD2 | TGTGCCAGCAGGAAGATAGCGGGAGAAAGTTCCTACGAGCAGTACTTC | CASRKIAGESSYEQYF
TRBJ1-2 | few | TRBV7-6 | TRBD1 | TGTGCCAGCAGCCCCGGGACAGGGGGAGCCTACTATGGCTACACCTTC | CASSPGTGGAYYGYTF
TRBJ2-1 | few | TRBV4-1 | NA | TGCGCCAGCAGCCAAGCCGGGGGAAAACGCAATGAGCAGTTCTTC | CASSQAGGKRNEQFF
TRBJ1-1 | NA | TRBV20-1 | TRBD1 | TGCAGTGCTAGGGACAGGGGGAGTCTCGGGAACACTGAAGCTTTCTTT | CSARDRGSLGNTEAFF
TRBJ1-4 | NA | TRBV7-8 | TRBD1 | TGTGCCAGCAGCCCCCCGACAGGGGCGGCGGGTCGTGAAAAACTGTTTTTT | CASSPPTGAAGREKLFF
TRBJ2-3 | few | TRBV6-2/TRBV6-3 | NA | TGTGCCAGCAGTTACTCGTCGGGAGTTATCGATACGCAGTATTTT | CASSYSSGVIDTQYF
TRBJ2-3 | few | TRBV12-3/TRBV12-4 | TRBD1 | TGTGCCAGCAGTTCCTCACAGGGGTCGGATACGCAGTATTTT | CASSSSQGSDTQYF
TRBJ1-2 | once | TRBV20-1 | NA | TGCGGTGCAAGCCGGGATCCTCACTATGGCTACACCTTC | CGASRDPHYGYTF
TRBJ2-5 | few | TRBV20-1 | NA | TGCAGTGCTCGATCAAACAGGGTTAAAGAGACCCAGTACTTC | CSARSNRVKETQYF
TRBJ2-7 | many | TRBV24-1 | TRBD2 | TGTGCCACCAGTGATCACTCTAGCGGGAACATCTACGAGCAGTACTTC | CATSDHSSGNIYEQYF
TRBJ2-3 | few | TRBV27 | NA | TGTGCCAGCAGTTTATCTAGGGGTCTTGGATGGAGCACAGATACGCAGTATTTT | CASSLSRGLGWSTDTQYF
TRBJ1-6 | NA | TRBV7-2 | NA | TGTGCCAGCAGCCTGATGGCTGTCAATTCACCCCTCCACTTT | CASSLMAVNSPLHF
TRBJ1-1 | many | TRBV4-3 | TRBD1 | TGCGCCAGCAGCCCCACAGGGGTATCAAAGGTGACTGAAGCTTTCTTT | CASSPTGVSKVTEAFF
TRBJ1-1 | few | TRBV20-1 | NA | TGCAGTGCTAGTAAATCGCACACTGAAGCTTTCTTT | CSASKSHTEAFF
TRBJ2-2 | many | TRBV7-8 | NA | TGTGCCAGCAGCTTAAGGGCATCCCTCACCGGGGAGCTGTTTTTT | CASSLRASLTGELFF
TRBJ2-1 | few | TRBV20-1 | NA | TGCAGTGCACGACCAGTGGAGACCTACAATGAGCAGTTCTTC | CSARPVETYNEQFF
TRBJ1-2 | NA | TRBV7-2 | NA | TGTGCCAGCAGCTTAGTATCTAACTATGGCTACACCTTC | CASSLVSNYGYTF
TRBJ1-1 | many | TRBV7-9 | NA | TGTGCCAGCACGACAACAGTGAAGAACACTGAAGCTTTCTTT | CASTTTVKNTEAFF
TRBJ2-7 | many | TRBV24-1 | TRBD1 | TGTGCCACCAGTGACCGGGGACAGGGGAGCTCCTACGAGCAGTACTTC | CATSDRGQGSSYEQYF
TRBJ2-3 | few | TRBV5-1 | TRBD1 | TGCGCCAGCAGCTTGGCCCCCAGGGGGTACACAGATACGCAGTATTTT | CASSLAPRGYTDTQYF
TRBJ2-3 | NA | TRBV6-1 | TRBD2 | TGTGCCAGCAGGGAAGCGGGAGGGCCGACAGATACGCAGTATTTT | CASREAGGPTDTQYF
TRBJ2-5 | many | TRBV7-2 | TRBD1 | TGTGCCAGCAGGAGGAGGGACAGGCCGGAGACCCAGTACTTC | CASRRRDRPETQYF
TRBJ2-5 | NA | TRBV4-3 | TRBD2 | TGCGCCAGCAGCCTCACCTTCGCGGTGGGGGGGCAAGAGACCCAGTACTTC | CASSLTFAVGGQETQYF